The clone carrying this T cell receptor beta chain has more than one count but fewer than ten. Its antigen is not known. This CDR3 contains 14 residues. Per the germline V gene, CDR1 is DFQATT and CDR2 is SNEGSKA (reference sequence). Trimming at V came to 3 bases and at J to 0 bases, leaving 2 bases not matched to a gene. The data stem from a study of T cells after yellow fever vaccination. In the study overall: Researchers used SMART-Seq v4 Ultra Low Input to prepare fractions that had low cell numbers.

Study-wide results and limits: Subsequent booster samples again held most clones from primary vaccination (approximately 95% CD4, roughly 91% CD8).

It was through 5'RACE template switching that TCR cDNA was made, with a universal primer site and UMIs added. Each CDR3 protein gets one entry after TCRdb re-called the 5' RACE reads with MiXCR. The sample contains nearly 550,000 distinct CDR3 sequences, approximately 21% of which appear only once. Material: PBMCs, obtained 15 days after the yellow fever booster vaccination. The sequence derives from a man younger than 45 who received the YFV17D yellow fever vaccine. This chain joins TRBV20-1 and TRBJ2-7; TRBD1 matches 10 bases. The CDR3 region has the DNA TGCAGTGCTAGGGGGACAGGGGTCTCCTACGAGCAGTACTTC. This encodes CSARGTGVSYEQYF.